This T cell receptor beta chain was identified in a study of T cells after yellow fever vaccination. General study results and limits: Primary-vaccination clones mostly resurfaced post-booster (more than 95% CD4, more than 85% CD8). Of the clonotypes, a small share occurred in both CD4 and CD8 compartments.

For TCR, cDNA came from 5'RACE template switching, which added a universal primer site and UMIs. TCRdb itself ran the 5' RACE reads through MiXCR, one entry per CDR3 protein. The sample consists of 250,000 or so distinct CDR3 sequences, 3.6% of them appearing once. Germline lookup yields CDR1 SGHTA and CDR2 FQGNSA. J lost 1 base, V lost 5 bases, and 14 bases had no gene match. There are 19 residues in the CDR3. This clonotype was recorded at least ten times. The target antigen is unknown. The source is a man between 18 and 35 years old who received the YFV17D yellow fever vaccine. The chain recombines TRBV7-2 with TRBJ2-1, with 10 bases identical to TRBD2. The specimen was PBMCs, collected 15 days after the yellow fever booster vaccination. CDR3 nucleotide sequence: TGTGCCAGCAGCCCTAGGAGCCTAGCGGGGGTAATGTCCTACAATGAGCAGTTCTTC. This encodes CASSPRSLAGVMSYNEQFF.